This record looks at one T cell receptor (beta chain) sequence and its context. Per the germline V gene, CDR1 is SGHTA and CDR2 is FQGNSA. This CDR3 is 15 amino acids long. The junction had 7 bases not matched to a gene; V was cut back by 3 bases and J by 11 bases. This entry is derived from a study of blood T cell repertoires in COVID-19. Profiling relied on immunoSEQ multiplex PCR, and the TCRdb table lists in-frame clones only, not all of them. The data show about 210,000 clones, roughly 83% seen once. This chain links TRBV7-2 with TRBJ2-1; TRBD2 matches at 13 bases. The source of this sequence is a man between 35 and 55 years old with acute COVID-19. The sample taken for sequencing was PBMCs or T cells enriched from blood (not recorded which). The CDR3 coding sequence is TGTGCCAGCAGCTTCCGCTGGACTAGCGGGAGTCAGCAGTTCTTC. It encodes CASSFRWTSGSQQFF.